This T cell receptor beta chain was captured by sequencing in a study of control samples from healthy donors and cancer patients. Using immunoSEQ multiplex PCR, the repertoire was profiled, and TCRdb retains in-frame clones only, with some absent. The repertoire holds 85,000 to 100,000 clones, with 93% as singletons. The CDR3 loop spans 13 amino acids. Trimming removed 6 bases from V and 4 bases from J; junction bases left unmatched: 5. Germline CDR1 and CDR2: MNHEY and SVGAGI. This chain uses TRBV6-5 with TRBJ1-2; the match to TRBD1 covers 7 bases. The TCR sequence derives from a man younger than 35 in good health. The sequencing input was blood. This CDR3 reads CASRPTGAYGYTF. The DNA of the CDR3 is TGTGCCAGCAGACCCACAGGGGCCTATGGCTACACCTTC.